This T cell receptor beta chain was identified in a study of T cells in women clearing cervical HPV infection. As regards this clone: The read terminates 3 residues ahead of where the CDR3 ends, so the germline J gene completes it.

CDR1 SGHVS and CDR2 FNYEAQ come from the germline V gene. The V end was cut by 0 bases, the J end by 2 bases, with 17 bases between. This CDR3 region has 18 residues. TCRdb's copy holds only in-frame clones and misses some; the assay was immunoSEQ multiplex PCR. Its table records roughly 40,000 clones. Sequencing was done on a sample of blood buffy coat. The receptor comes from a woman between 18 and 75 years old with a cervical HPV16 infection that either progressed to CIN3+ or cleared (not recorded which). This chain joins TRBV7-6 and TRBJ2-4, with D possibly matching TRBD1 (5 bases). Here the CDR3 reads CASSLAPLSDTSKNIQYF. Incomplete CDR3 DNA: TGTGCCAGCAGCTTAGCGCCCCTGTCGGACACCTCCAAAAACATT.